Given below is one T cell receptor beta chain in context. The antigen is unknown. The CDR3 length is 14 residues. Trimming removed 8 bases from V and 4 bases from J, with 17 bases in between. Germline CDR1 and CDR2: MRHNA and SNTAGT. This entry is derived from a study of blood T cells in healthy people across ages. Study results and limitations: Nothing was known about donor CMV status, and this possibly confounded expanded clonotype changes.

A second 7 to 11 cycle PCR used barcoded and J-beta primers. In TCRdb, the 5' RACE reads were re-called with MiXCR into one record per CDR3 protein. Found here are 750,000 to 950,000 distinct CDR3 sequences, 25% to 35% of them singletons; the top ten hold roughly a tenth. Another study also made use of these data, one on T cells of mothers and their children. According to that study: Donation was provided by three healthy Caucasian mothers along with their six children.

This clonotype originated in a woman in her 40s in good health. This chain joins TRBV6-4 and TRBJ1-2; tentative D call: TRBD1 (5 bases). The sample consisted of blood. CDR3 DNA sequence: TGTGCCAGCGGCGCTACCGGGACGGGCTATGGCTACACCTTC. This sequence encodes CASGATGTGYGYTF.